This T cell receptor (beta chain) was retrieved from a study of blood T cell repertoires in COVID-19. Study in general: Samples came from the United States, Italy and Spain, spanning acute and convalescent COVID-19.

In the original processing: Reference gene primer amplification gave nucleated cell count estimates. The data were produced by immunoSEQ multiplex PCR, yet TCRdb's version contains in-frame clones alone and is incomplete. V and J calls and clone size are copied from that table; D and trimming were computed from the DNA. The sample yields about 430,000 clones, 75% to 90% seen once. Looked up from germline, CDR1 is SGHVS and CDR2 is FNYEAQ. CDR3 size: 13 residues. V gave up 3 bases and J gave up 6 bases, with 11 bases separating them. Participants were aged about 18 to 89 years from 24 US areas. V and J are TRBV7-6 and TRBJ1-2; D is uncertain. Sequenced sample: PBMCs or T cells enriched from blood (not recorded which). The receptor was isolated from a man aged 30 to 45 who had recovered from COVID-19. The DNA for the CDR3 is TGTGCCAGCAGCTTGTGGGCTTACGATGGCTACACCTTC. Translating gives CASSLWAYDGYTF.